This T cell receptor beta chain came from a study of blood T cell repertoires in COVID-19. Study-level background: The United States, Italy and Spain were the sources of the acute and convalescent COVID-19 samples. Sources were T cells, B-cell-depleted T cells, or PBMCs; the material itself was cDNA or gDNA.

Assay: immunoSEQ multiplex PCR; the TCRdb copy retains only in-frame clones and omits some. The sample has tens of thousands of clones; roughly 85% are singletons. Germline V lookup: CDR1 MRHNA, CDR2 SNTAGT. Trimming pared 6 bases from V and 2 bases from J, leaving 13 bases between. This CDR3 is built from 15 residues. The chain combines TRBV6-4 with TRBJ2-2; TRBD1 is a possible D gene (6 bases). The TCR was taken from a man older than 75 with acute or convalescent COVID-19. The sample comprised peripheral blood. The DNA of the CDR3 is TGTGCCAGCAGCGAGGGGGATTTAAACACCGGGGAGCTGTTTTTT. Its translation: CASSEGDLNTGELFF.